This TCR beta chain was sequenced for a study of T cell responses to AZD1222 COVID-19 vaccine. In this sample, this clone turned up once. Second doses at about 4 or about 12 weeks were pooled. TCRdb's copy holds only in-frame clones and misses some; the assay was immunoSEQ multiplex PCR. The data hold about 140,000 clones, with 92% observed a single time. Germline CDR1 reads SGHAT; CDR2 reads FQDESV (reference sequence). CDR3 size: 15 residues. Trimming shortened V by 3 bases and J by 5 bases, and 11 bases separated the two germline ends. The specimen comprised peripheral blood, sampled 28 days after the second AZD1222 dose. This sequence was found in an adult who received the AZD1222 COVID-19 vaccine. The chain recombines TRBV11-1 with TRBJ1-6; the D is unclear. The CDR3 bases are TGTGCCAGCAGCTTGCGGGCGGCCGATAATTCACCCCTCCACTTT. Amino acid sequence: CASSLRAADNSPLHF.